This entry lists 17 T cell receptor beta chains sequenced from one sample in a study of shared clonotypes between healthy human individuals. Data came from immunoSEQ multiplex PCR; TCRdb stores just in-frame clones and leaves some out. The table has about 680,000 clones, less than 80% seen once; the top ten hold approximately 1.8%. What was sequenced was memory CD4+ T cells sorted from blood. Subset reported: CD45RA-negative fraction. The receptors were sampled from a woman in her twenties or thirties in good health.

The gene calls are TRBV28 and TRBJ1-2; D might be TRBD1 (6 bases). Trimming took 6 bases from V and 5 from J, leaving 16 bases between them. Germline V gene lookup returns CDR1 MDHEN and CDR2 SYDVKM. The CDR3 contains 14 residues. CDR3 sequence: CASSSGQYGYGYTF. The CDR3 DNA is TGTGCCAGCAGCTCCGGACAGTATGGGTATGGCTACACCTTC.

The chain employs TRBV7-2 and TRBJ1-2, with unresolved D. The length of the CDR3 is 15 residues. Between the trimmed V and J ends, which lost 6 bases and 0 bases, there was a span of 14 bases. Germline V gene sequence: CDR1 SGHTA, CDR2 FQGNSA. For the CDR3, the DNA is TGTGCCAGCAGTTCCCCCGAGGCTACTAACTATGGCTACACCTTC. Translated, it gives CASSSPEATNYGYTF.

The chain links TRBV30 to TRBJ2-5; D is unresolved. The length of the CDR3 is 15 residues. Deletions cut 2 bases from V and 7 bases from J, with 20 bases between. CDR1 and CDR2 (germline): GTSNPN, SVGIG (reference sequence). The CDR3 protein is CAWSMGSQLMGTQYF. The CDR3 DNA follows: TGTGCCTGGAGTATGGGGTCTCAACTAATGGGGACCCAGTACTTC.

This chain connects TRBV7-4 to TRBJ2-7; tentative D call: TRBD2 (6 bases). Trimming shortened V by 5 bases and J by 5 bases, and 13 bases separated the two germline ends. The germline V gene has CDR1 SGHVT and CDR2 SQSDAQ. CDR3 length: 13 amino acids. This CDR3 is CASSHRTSNEQYF. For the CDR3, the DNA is TGTGCCAGCAGCCACCGCACTAGCAACGAGCAGTACTTC.

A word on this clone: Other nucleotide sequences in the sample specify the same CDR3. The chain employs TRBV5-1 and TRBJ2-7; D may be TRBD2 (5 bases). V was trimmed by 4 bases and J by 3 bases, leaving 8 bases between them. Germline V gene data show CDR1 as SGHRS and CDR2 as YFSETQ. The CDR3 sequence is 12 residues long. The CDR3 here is CASSPGSYEQYF. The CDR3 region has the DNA TGCGCCAGCAGCCCGGGAAGCTACGAGCAGTACTTC.

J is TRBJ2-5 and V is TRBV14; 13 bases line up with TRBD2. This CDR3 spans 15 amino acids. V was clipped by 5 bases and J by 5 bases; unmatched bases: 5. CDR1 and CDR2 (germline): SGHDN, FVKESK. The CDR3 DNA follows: TGTGCCAGCAGCGAACTAGCGGGAGGGGGCGAGACCCAGTACTTC. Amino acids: CASSELAGGGETQYF.

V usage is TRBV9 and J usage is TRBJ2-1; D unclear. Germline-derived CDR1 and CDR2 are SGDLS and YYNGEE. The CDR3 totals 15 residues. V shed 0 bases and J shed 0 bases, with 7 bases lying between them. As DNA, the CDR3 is TGTGCCAGCAGCGTAGTCCCCGTCTCCTACAATGAGCAGTTCTTC. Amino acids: CASSVVPVSYNEQFF.

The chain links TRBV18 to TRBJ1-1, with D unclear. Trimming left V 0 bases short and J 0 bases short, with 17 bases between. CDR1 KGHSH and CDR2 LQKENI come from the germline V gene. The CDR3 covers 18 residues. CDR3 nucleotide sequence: TGTGCCAGCTCACCACCGGTGTCCCTATCGAGTTTGAACACTGAAGCTTTCTTT. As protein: CASSPPVSLSSLNTEAFF. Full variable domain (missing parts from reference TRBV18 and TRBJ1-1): NAGVMQNPRHLVRRRGQEARLRCSPMKGHSHVYWYRQLPEEGLKFMVYLQKENIIDESGMPKERFSAEFPKEGPSILRIQQVVRGDSAAYFCASSPPVSLSSLNTEAFFGQGTRLTVV.

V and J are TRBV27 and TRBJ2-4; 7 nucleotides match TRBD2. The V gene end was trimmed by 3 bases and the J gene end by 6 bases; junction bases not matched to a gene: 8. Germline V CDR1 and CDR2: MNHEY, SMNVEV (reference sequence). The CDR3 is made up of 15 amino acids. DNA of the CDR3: TGTGCCAGCAGTTTCAAACCTTCGGGGGGAAACATTCAGTACTTC. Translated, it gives CASSFKPSGGNIQYF.

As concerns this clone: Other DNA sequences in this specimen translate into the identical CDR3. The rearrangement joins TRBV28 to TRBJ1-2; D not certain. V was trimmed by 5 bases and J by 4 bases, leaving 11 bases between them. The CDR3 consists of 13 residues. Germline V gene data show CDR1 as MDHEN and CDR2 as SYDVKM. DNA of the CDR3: TGTGCCAGCAGTCCCGCCCCGGGCTATGGCTACACCTTC. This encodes CASSPAPGYGYTF.

DNA for the CDR3: TGTGCCAGCAGCTCCGTAGCGGTCGCGAACACCGGGGAGCTGTTTTTT. It yields the protein CASSSVAVANTGELFF. The chain is built from TRBV7-2 and TRBJ2-2, with D possibly matching TRBD2 (6 bases). This CDR3 is built from 16 residues. Germline loops: CDR1 SGHTA, CDR2 FQGNSA. The V gene lost 4 bases and the J gene lost 0 bases, with 12 bases spanning the gap.

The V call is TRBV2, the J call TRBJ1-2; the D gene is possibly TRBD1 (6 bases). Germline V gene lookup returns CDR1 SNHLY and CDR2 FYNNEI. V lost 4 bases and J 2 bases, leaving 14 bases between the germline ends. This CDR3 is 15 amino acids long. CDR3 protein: CASSGLQGANYGYTF. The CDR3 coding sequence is TGTGCCAGCAGTGGGTTACAGGGAGCCAACTATGGCTACACCTTC.

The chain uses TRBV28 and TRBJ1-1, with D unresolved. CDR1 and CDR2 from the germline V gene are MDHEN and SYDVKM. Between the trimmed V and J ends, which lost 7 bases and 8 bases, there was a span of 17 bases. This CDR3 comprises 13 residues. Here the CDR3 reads CASILQATGEAFF. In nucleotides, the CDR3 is TGTGCCAGCATCCTTCAGGCCACTGGAGAAGCTTTCTTT.

The CDR3 loop reads CATSSPGQGNYGYTF. The CDR3 coding sequence is TGTGCCACCAGCAGTCCGGGACAGGGTAACTATGGCTACACCTTC. The chain uses TRBV15 and TRBJ1-2; 9 nucleotides agree with TRBD1. The CDR3 loop spans 15 amino acids. Germline V gene sequence: CDR1 LNHNV, CDR2 YYDKDF (reference sequence). The ends lost 3 bases at V and 1 base at J; junction bases unmatched: 3.

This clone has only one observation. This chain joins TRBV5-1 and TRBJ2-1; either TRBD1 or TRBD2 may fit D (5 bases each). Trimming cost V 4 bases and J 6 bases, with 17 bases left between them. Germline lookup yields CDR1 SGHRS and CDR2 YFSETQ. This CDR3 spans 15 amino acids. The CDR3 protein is CASSLGTFSANEQFF. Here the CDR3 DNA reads TGCGCCAGCAGCCTCGGGACCTTTTCTGCCAATGAGCAGTTCTTC.

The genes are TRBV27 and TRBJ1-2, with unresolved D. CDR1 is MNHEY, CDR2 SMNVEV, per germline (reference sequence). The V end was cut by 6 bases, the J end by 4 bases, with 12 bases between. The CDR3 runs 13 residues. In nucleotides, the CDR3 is TGTGCCAGCAGAGAAGCAGGCACCTATGGCTACACCTTC. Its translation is CASREAGTYGYTF.

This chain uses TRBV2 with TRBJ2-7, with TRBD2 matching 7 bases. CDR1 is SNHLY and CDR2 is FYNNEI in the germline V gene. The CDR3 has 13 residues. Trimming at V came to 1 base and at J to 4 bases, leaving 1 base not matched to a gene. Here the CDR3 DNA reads TGTGCCAGCAGTGAAGGACTAGCTTACGAGCAGTACTTC. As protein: CASSEGLAYEQYF.